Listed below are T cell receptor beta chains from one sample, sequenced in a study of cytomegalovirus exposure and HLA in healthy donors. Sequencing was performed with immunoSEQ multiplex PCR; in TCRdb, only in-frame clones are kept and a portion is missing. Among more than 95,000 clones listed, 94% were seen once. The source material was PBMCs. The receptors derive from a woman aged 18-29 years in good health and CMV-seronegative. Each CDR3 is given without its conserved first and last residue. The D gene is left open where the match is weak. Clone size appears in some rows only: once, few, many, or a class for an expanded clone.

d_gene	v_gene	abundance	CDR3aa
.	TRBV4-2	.	ASSQAAALSSYEQY
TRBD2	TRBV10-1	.	ASSESLAGALNEQF
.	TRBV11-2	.	ASSSTGDTQY
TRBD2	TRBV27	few	ASKTREANRGGYTDTQY
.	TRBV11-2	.	ASSHGANVLT
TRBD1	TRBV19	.	ASSTQTTGSETQY
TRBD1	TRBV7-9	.	ASSSRDRGTDTQY
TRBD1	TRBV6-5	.	ASSLGPGGTEAF
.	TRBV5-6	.	ASSAVQGEGRSSQF
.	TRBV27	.	ASRGSRAYYGYT
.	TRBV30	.	AWSGQGRFLAKNIQY
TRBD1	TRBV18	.	ASSPRTGSNQPQH